These 11 T cell receptor beta chains originate from one sample sequenced in a study of blood T cell repertoires in COVID-19. The method was immunoSEQ multiplex PCR; TCRdb's version includes in-frame clones alone and lacks a portion of them. The sample yields a few hundred thousand clones, around 90% seen once. Input material: PBMCs or T cells enriched from blood (not recorded which). These receptors came from a man aged 25-45 years who had been exposed to COVID-19.

The rearrangement links TRBV5-1 to TRBJ1-2; TRBD1 agrees at 8 bases. J lost 7 bases, V lost 5 bases, and 16 bases had no gene match. CDR1 is SGHRS and CDR2 is YFSETQ in the germline V gene. The CDR3 covers 16 residues. The CDR3 loop is CASSLLAEKTGAGYTF. For the CDR3, the DNA is TGCGCCAGCAGTCTGCTTGCGGAAAAGACAGGGGCTGGCTACACCTTC.

The chain couples TRBV7-3 to TRBJ1-1, with no clear D. This CDR3 has 15 amino acids. In germline, CDR1 is SGHTA, CDR2 FQGTGA. Trimming shortened V by 5 bases and J by 0 bases, and 13 bases separated the two germline ends. The CDR3 spells CASSPVPQLNTEAFF. DNA of the CDR3: TGTGCCAGCAGCCCCGTTCCCCAGTTGAACACTGAAGCTTTCTTT.

This chain links TRBV19 with TRBJ1-5; 7 nucleotides line up with TRBD1. The CDR3 is made up of 13 amino acids. CDR1 LNHDA and CDR2 SQIVND come from the germline V gene (reference sequence). The V gene end was trimmed by 5 bases and the J gene end by 11 bases; junction bases not matched to a gene: 9. CDR3 nucleotide sequence: TGTGCCAGTAGTCCGGACAGGTTGTCAGCCCAGCATTTT. This encodes CASSPDRLSAQHF.

This clone showed up just once. The V call is TRBV4-3, the J call TRBJ2-1; the D is unclear. CDR3 length: 13 amino acids. Trimming took 1 base from V and 6 from J, leaving 7 bases between them. The V gene's germline CDR1 is LGHNA and CDR2 YSLEER. Here the CDR3 reads CASSQVYGNEQFF. CDR3 sequence (DNA): TGCGCCAGCAGCCAAGTGTACGGCAATGAGCAGTTCTTC.

The chain links TRBV12-1 to TRBJ2-2; the tabulated D call, TRBD1, remains unverified against the DNA. TRBV12-1 is listed as a pseudogene. The CDR3 is 16 amino acids. The CDR3, as DNA: TGTGCCAGCAGCTTTGGGGGACAGGGGGGCACCGGGGAGCTGTTTTTT. Translating gives CASSFGGQGGTGELFF.

The chain links TRBV5-1 to TRBJ1-4; no definite D call. The CDR3 is 15 amino acids. CDR1 and CDR2 from the germline V gene are SGHRS and YFSETQ. The V end lost 4 bases, the J end lost 7 bases, and 17 bases lay between the germline ends. The CDR3 region is CASSEGKGRGEKLFF. CDR3 nucleotide sequence: TGCGCCAGCAGCGAGGGTAAAGGTCGAGGTGAAAAACTGTTTTTT.

The chain has TRBV27 and TRBJ2-7, with D tentatively TRBD2 (5 bases). CDR3 length: 15 amino acids. V shed 2 bases and J shed 3 bases, with 14 bases lying between them. Germline V lookup: CDR1 MNHEY, CDR2 SMNVEV (reference sequence). The CDR3 nucleotides read TGTGCCAGCAGTTTACGGGATCCCGCGGTCTACGAGCAGTACTTC. This gives the protein CASSLRDPAVYEQYF.

Written as DNA, the CDR3 is TGTGCCAGTAAAACATCCTTCGAGGGGAACACTGAAGCTTTCTTT. Protein: CASKTSFEGNTEAFF. The rearrangement uses TRBV19 and TRBJ1-1; D gene ambiguous. V was pared by 7 bases and J by 1 base, with 16 bases between. The CDR3 runs to 15 residues. CDR1 and CDR2 from the germline V gene are LNHDA and SQIVND (reference sequence).

The chain combines TRBV12-3 or TRBV12-4 with TRBJ2-5, with D perhaps TRBD1 (6 bases). This CDR3 has 13 residues. Trimming pared 2 bases from V and 3 bases from J, leaving 7 bases between. CDR3 nucleotides: TGTGCCAGCAGTTTAAACAGGGAAGAGACCCAGTACTTC. This gives the protein CASSLNREETQYF.

The chain is built from TRBV5-4 and TRBJ2-5; possible D gene TRBD1, 6 bases. CDR1 is SGHNT and CDR2 is YYREEE in the germline V gene (reference sequence). This CDR3 is 14 amino acids long. V lost 1 base, J lost 2 bases, and 9 bases lay in between. The chain's CDR3 is CASSLPRGQETQYF. For the CDR3, the DNA is TGTGCCAGCAGCTTGCCAAGGGGGCAAGAGACCCAGTACTTC.

The chain combines TRBV5-1 with TRBJ2-5; 11 bases line up with TRBD2. J gave up 3 bases and V 0 bases, and 13 bases lay outside the gene matches. The CDR3 has 19 amino acids. The germline CDR1 and CDR2 sequences are SGHRS and YFSETQ. This chain's CDR3 is CASSLVFGHSGGAEETQYF. The CDR3 region has the DNA TGCGCCAGCAGCTTGGTATTCGGACATAGCGGGGGGGCTGAAGAGACCCAGTACTTC.